This entry concerns a single T cell receptor (beta chain). What it recognizes is unknown. Germline V gene lookup returns CDR1 SGDLS and CDR2 YYNGEE. V gave up 3 bases and J gave up 4 bases, with 6 bases separating them. The length of the CDR3 is 12 residues. The sample is drawn from a study of T cells in Graves' hyperthyroidism and ophthalmopathy. Study overall: At initial diagnosis, before any treatment had begun, peripheral blood was obtained. Broader study findings: Blood shared most expanded thyroid clonotypes above 0.001. The model's output predicted ophthalmopathy at a median of roughly 6 months prior to onset.

Amplified TCR beta CDR3 regions derived from RNA transcripts. A set of HTBI primers served as the primers for a first-round RT-PCR of the TCR CDR3. TCRdb re-called the multiplex PCR reads with MiXCR, one entry per CDR3 protein. The table includes about 250,000 distinct CDR3 sequences, approximately 21% detected once. Specimen: blood. This receptor was obtained from a man aged 25-45 years with Graves' ophthalmopathy. V usage is TRBV9 and J usage is TRBJ2-3; D may match TRBD1 or TRBD2 (5 bases each). The CDR3, as DNA: TGTGCCAGCAGCGGAGGGGCAGATACGCAGTATTTT. Translation gives CASSGGADTQYF.